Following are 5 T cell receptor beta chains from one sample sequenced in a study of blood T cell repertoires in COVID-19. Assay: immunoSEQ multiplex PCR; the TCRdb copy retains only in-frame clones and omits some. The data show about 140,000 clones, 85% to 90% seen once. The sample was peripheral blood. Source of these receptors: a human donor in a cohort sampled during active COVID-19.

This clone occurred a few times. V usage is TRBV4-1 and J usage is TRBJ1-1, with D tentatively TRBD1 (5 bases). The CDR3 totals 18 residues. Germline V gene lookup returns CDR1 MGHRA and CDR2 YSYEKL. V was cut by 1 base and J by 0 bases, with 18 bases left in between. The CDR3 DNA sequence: TGCGCCAGCAGCCAAGGGTGGTCAGGGTTCCCTATGAACACTGAAGCTTTCTTT. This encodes CASSQGWSGFPMNTEAFF.

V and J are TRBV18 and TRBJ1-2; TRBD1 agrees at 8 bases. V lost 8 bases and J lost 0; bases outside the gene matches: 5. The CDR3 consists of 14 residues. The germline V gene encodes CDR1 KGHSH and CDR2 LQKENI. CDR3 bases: TGTGCCAGCAGACCGGACAGGGCTAACTATGGCTACACCTTC. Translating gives CASRPDRANYGYTF.

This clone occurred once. CDR3 DNA sequence: TGTGCCAGTAGTATCCAGCGGGGCTACGAGCAGTACTTC. Its protein product is CASSIQRGYEQYF. The chain is built from TRBV19 and TRBJ2-7, with 7 bases identical to TRBD2. Germline-derived CDR1 and CDR2 are LNHDA and SQIVND (reference sequence). The CDR3 length is 13 residues. Trimming took 3 bases from V and 3 from J; bases not matched to a gene: 2.

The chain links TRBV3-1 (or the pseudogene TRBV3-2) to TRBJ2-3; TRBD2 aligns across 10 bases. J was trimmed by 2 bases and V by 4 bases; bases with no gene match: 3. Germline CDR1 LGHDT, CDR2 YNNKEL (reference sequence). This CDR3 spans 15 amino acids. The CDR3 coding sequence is TGTGCCAGCAGCCGCGGACTAGCGGACACAGATACGCAGTATTTT. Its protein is CASSRGLADTDTQYF.

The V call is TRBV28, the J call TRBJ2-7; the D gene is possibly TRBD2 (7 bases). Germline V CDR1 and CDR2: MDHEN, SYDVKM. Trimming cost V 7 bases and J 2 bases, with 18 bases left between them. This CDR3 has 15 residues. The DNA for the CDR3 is TGTGCCAGCACTCCCGTGCTAGGGGGGGCCTACGAGCAGTACTTC. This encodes CASTPVLGGAYEQYF. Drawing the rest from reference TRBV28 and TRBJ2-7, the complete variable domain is DVKVTQSSRYLVKRTGEKVFLECVQDMDHENMFWYRQDPGLGLRLIYFSYDVKMKEKGDIPEGYSVSREKKERFSLILESASTNQTSMYLCASTPVLGGAYEQYFGPGTRLTVT.